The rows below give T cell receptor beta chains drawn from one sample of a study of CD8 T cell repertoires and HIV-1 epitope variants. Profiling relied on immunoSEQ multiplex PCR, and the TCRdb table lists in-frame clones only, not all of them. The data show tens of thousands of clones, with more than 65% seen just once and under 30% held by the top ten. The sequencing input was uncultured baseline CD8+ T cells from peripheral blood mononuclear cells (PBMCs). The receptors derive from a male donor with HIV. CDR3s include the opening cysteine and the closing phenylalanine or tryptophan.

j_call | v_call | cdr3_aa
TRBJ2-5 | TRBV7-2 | CASSQHRGQETQYF
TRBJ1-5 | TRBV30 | CAWSSQGLFRNQPQHF
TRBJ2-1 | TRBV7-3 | CASSATRHEQFF
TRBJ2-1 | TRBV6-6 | CASTGKDSEFF
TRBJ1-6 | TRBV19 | CASSAGGGSPLHF
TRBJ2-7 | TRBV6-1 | CASRRGGSSYEQYF
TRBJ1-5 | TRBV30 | CASQGNGNQPQHF
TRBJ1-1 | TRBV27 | CASSPRLPNTEAFF
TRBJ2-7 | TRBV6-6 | CASEGGQGSYEQYF
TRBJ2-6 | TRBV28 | CASSRGVPGANVLTF
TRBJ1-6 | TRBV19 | CASSIVQSLNSPLHF
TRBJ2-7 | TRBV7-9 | CASSPRGGDFYEQYF
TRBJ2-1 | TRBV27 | CASSPGRAYNEQFF
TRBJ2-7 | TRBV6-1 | CASSDGGNSYEQYF
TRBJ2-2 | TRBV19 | CASSSRTSGSTGELFF
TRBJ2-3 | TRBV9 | CASPLGEGAAQERSTDTQYF
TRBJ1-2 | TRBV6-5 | CASSYNRGQRYGYTF
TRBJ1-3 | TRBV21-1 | CASSNRGEKQHIFGNTIYF
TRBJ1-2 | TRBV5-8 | CASSLSGSPAGYGYTF
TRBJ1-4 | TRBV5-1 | CASSSGQGGGEKLFF
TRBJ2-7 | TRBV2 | CASSFTAGLYEQYF
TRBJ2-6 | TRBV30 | CAWGVEASGANVLTF
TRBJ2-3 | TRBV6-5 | CASRGVFSTDTQYF
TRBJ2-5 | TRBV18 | CASSPWTSETQYF
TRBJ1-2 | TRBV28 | CASSLIRDGYTF
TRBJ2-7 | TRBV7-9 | CASSLWPRGTSDSYEQYF
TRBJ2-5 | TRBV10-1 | CASSELETQYF
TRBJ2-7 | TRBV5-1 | CASSEGQGNEQYF